A single sample gave rise to the 6 T cell receptor beta chains below, sequenced in a study of cytomegalovirus exposure and HLA in healthy donors. The data were produced by immunoSEQ multiplex PCR, yet TCRdb's version contains in-frame clones alone and is incomplete. The data show 90,000 to 110,000 clones, roughly 90% seen once. The sample comprised PBMCs. These receptor sequences come from a woman under 30 in good health and CMV-seronegative.

V is TRBV6-6 and J is TRBJ1-2, with D possibly TRBD1 on 5 matching bases. The CDR3 has 10 amino acids. The V end was cut by 10 bases, the J end by 7 bases, with 10 bases between. Germline V CDR1 and CDR2: MNHNY, SVGAGI (reference sequence). The chain's CDR3 is CATLGGGYTF. The CDR3 region has the DNA TGTGCCACCCTGGGGGGTGGCTACACCTTC.

The rearrangement joins TRBV30 to TRBJ2-2, with a tentative D call TRBD2 (5 bases). V lost 4 bases to trimming and J lost 6 bases, with 12 bases between them. CDR1 and CDR2 from the germline V gene are GTSNPN and SVGIG (reference sequence). The CDR3 is 13 amino acids. The CDR3 reads CAWNSAGPGELFF. The CDR3, as DNA: TGTGCCTGGAACTCCGCGGGCCCCGGGGAGCTGTTTTTT.

The J gene is TRBJ2-7, the V gene TRBV7-3; 7 nucleotides line up with TRBD2. CDR1 is SGHTA, CDR2 FQGTGA, per germline. This CDR3 region has 15 residues. Trimming removed 2 bases from V and 4 bases from J; junction bases left unmatched: 8. The CDR3 DNA reads TGTGCCAGCAGCTTATACGCGGGAGAGATATACGAGCAGTACTTC. It yields the protein CASSLYAGEIYEQYF. Complete variable domain (other parts from reference TRBV7-3 and TRBJ2-7): GAGVSQTPSNKVTEKGKYVELRCDPISGHTALYWYRQSLGQGPEFLIYFQGTGAADDSGLPNDRFFAVRPEGSVSTLKIQRTERGDSAVYLCASSLYAGEIYEQYFGPGTRLTVT.

The V call is TRBV5-4, the J call TRBJ2-2; tentative D call: TRBD1 (6 bases). This CDR3 is 14 amino acids long. Trimming took off 2 bases at V and 6 bases at J, with 11 bases between the two ends. The germline CDR1 and CDR2 sequences are SGHNT and YYREEE (reference sequence). The CDR3 loop is CASSFGDRPGELFF. For the CDR3, the DNA is TGTGCCAGCAGCTTCGGTGACAGGCCCGGGGAGCTGTTTTTT.

The chain uses TRBV7-2 and TRBJ1-2, with D perhaps matching TRBD1 (5 bases). CDR3 length: 14 amino acids. The germline CDR1 and CDR2 sequences are SGHTA and FQGNSA. V was clipped by 5 bases and J by 4 bases, with 14 bases between them. CDR3 loop: CASSPRAGIYGYTF. The CDR3 DNA sequence: TGTGCCAGCAGCCCCCGGGCAGGGATCTATGGCTACACCTTC.

The V and J genes are TRBV4-2 and TRBJ2-2, with 9 bases lining up with TRBD2. Trimming at V came to 1 base and at J to 0 bases, leaving 18 bases not matched to a gene. The CDR3 runs to 22 residues. The germline gives CDR1 LGHNA, CDR2 YNFKEQ. The CDR3 DNA reads TGTGCCAGCAGCCAAGCATTTAAGGGGGCGGCGGGGGGGAAGCCGAACACCGGGGAGCTGTTTTTT. This translates into CASSQAFKGAAGGKPNTGELFF.